Below, 21 T cell receptor beta chains from the same sample are listed, as sequenced in a study of glioma-infiltrating T cells. The iRepertoire nested amplicon-rescue multiplex PCR amplified TCR alpha and beta CDR3s from RNA. TCRdb recomputed calls from the multiplex PCR reads with MiXCR, one row per CDR3 protein. The sample lists around 190,000 distinct CDR3 sequences; about 32% were seen once. Sequenced sample: glioma tissue, nonneoplastic brain tissue, or PBMCs (not recorded which). Receptors were obtained from a human donor with low-grade glioma or glioblastoma, undergoing nonglioma brain surgery, or in good health (not recorded which).

This clonotype has ten or more counts. This chain connects TRBV15 to TRBJ1-3, with a tentative D call TRBD1 (5 bases). CDR1 is LNHNV and CDR2 is YYDKDF in the germline V gene (reference sequence). There are 15 residues in the CDR3. The V and J ends lost 0 bases and 3 bases respectively, with 9 bases between them. The CDR3 DNA reads as TGTGCCACCAGCAGAGATTCAGGGTTTGGAAACACCATATATTTT. It encodes CATSRDSGFGNTIYF.

The rearrangement links TRBV6-6 to TRBJ2-3; D uncertain. The germline CDR1 and CDR2 sequences are MNHNY and SVGAGI (reference sequence). Between the trimmed V and J ends, which lost 6 bases and 3 bases, there was a span of 10 bases. The CDR3 is 13 residues long. The CDR3 sequence: CASRQQKTDTQYF. The CDR3 DNA follows: TGTGCCAGCAGACAGCAGAAAACAGATACGCAGTATTTT.

This clonotype was observed a handful of times. The chain uses TRBV29-1 and TRBJ2-7, with a weak D call TRBD1 (5 bases). Germline assignment: CDR1 SQVTM and CDR2 ANQGSEA. This CDR3 region has 13 residues. The V and J ends lost 1 base and 5 bases respectively, with 12 bases between them. The CDR3 DNA sequence: TGCAGCGTTGAAGGCCAGGGATACAACGAGCAGTACTTC. Its translation is CSVEGQGYNEQYF.

Remarks on this clonotype: The junction shows a germline mismatch at one end, possibly a read error. The chain has TRBV7-4 and TRBJ2-1; possible D gene TRBD2, 5 bases. CDR3 size: 16 residues. The germline CDR1 and CDR2 sequences are SGHVT and SQSDAQ. This CDR3 reads CDSSLAPLSSYNEQFF. CDR3 coding DNA: TGTGACAGCAGCCTAGCACCTCTTAGCTCCTACAATGAGCAGTTCTTC.

CDR3 region: CASSLGRDRGPMNTEAFF. As DNA, the CDR3 is TGTGCCAGCAGCCTTGGACGGGACAGGGGACCCATGAACACTGAAGCTTTCTTT. J is TRBJ1-1 and V is TRBV7-8, with 10 positions matching TRBD1. This CDR3 region has 18 residues. Germline-derived CDR1 and CDR2 are SGHVS and FQNEAQ. V shed 5 bases, J shed 0 bases, and the junction held 12 bases outside the gene matches.

The V gene is TRBV20-1, the J gene TRBJ2-7; D gene ambiguous. CDR3 length: 14 residues. V shed 8 bases and J shed 2 bases, with 19 bases lying between them. Germline V gene sequence: CDR1 DFQATT, CDR2 SNEGSKA (reference sequence). CDR3 DNA sequence: TGCAGTACCGAGAGGCCGGGTTCTACCTACGAGCAGTACTTC. This encodes CSTERPGSTYEQYF.

This clonotype turned up a few times. The chain is built from TRBV19 and TRBJ1-6; 7 nucleotides match TRBD1. V shed 0 bases, J shed 7 bases, and the junction held 18 bases outside the gene matches. Per germline, CDR1 LNHDA and CDR2 SQIVND (reference sequence). The CDR3 consists of 20 residues. This CDR3 reads CASSIDHISPRTGWNSPLHF. The CDR3 region has the DNA TGTGCCAGTAGTATAGATCACATCTCTCCCCGGACAGGCTGGAATTCACCCCTCCACTTT.

This clonotype has just one count. Given a much more abundant clone one base away, this may be a read error. The chain links TRBV7-6 to TRBJ1-1, with TRBD1 as a possible D gene (6 bases). The germline V gene encodes CDR1 SGHVS and CDR2 FNYEAQ. V lost 5 bases and J lost 6, with 16 bases in between. CDR3 length equals 14 residues. CDR3 loop: CASSQGPSSAEAFF. DNA for the CDR3: TGTGCCAGCAGCCAGGGGCCCTCCAGCGCTGAAGCTTTCTTT.

Turning to this clonotype: A much larger clone sits a single nucleotide away, making a read error possible. The chain couples TRBV12-3 or TRBV12-4 to TRBJ1-5; 9 bases are shared with TRBD1. J lost 5 bases, V lost 10 bases, and 9 bases had no gene match. The CDR3 covers 14 residues. CDR3 in DNA: TGTGCCATCAGCCCACAGGGGGCCTATCAGCCCCAGCATTTT. It yields the protein CAISPQGAYQPQHF.

With respect to this clonotype: The junction shows a germline mismatch at one end, possibly a read error. The chain carries TRBV28 and TRBJ2-5; D is unresolved. Germline loops: CDR1 MDHEN, CDR2 SYDVKM. The CDR3 contains 12 residues. The CDR3 sequence is CARSFSLETKYF. In nucleotides, the CDR3 is TGTGCCAGGAGTTTTAGTCTAGAGACCAAGTACTTC.

There are a few counts of this clonotype. V is TRBV4-3 and J is TRBJ2-2, with TRBD1 matching 8 bases. CDR3 length: 15 amino acids. Trimming took 4 bases from V and 0 from J; bases not matched to a gene: 1. Looked up from germline, CDR1 is LGHNA and CDR2 is YSLEER. CDR3 DNA: TGCGCCAGCAGCCCGACAGGGGCGAACACCGGGGAGCTGTTTTTT. It translates to CASSPTGANTGELFF.

This clonotype was observed many times. The genes are TRBV4-1 and TRBJ1-2; TRBD1 might be the D (5 bases). V was shortened by 0 bases and J by 7 bases, with 18 bases between the two germline ends. This CDR3 spans 16 amino acids. From germline, CDR1 is MGHRA and CDR2 YSYEKL. Written as DNA, the CDR3 is TGCGCCAGCAGCCAAGAAGGGGCGAGATTACCCGTTGGCTACACCTTC. Amino acid sequence: CASSQEGARLPVGYTF.

This chain uses TRBV19 with TRBJ2-7; 8 positions match TRBD2. Germline lookup yields CDR1 LNHDA and CDR2 SQIVND (reference sequence). V gave up 3 bases and J gave up 5 bases; unmatched junction bases: 9. The CDR3 contains 15 residues. The CDR3 here is CASSIQAGVRHEQYF. CDR3 DNA: TGTGCCAGTAGTATCCAAGCGGGAGTTCGGCACGAGCAGTACTTC. The full variable domain, rest sourced from reference TRBV19 and TRBJ2-7, is DGGITQSPKYLFRKEGQNVTLSCEQNLNHDAMYWYRQDPGQGLRLIYYSQIVNDFQKGDIAEGYSVSREKKESFPLTVTSAQKNPTAFYLCASSIQAGVRHEQYFGPGTRLTVT.

This clonotype was observed many times. The chain employs TRBV20-1 and TRBJ2-5; D remains ambiguous. CDR1 and CDR2 (germline): DFQATT, SNEGSKA (reference sequence). The V and J ends lost 5 bases and 2 bases respectively, with 15 bases between them. The CDR3 has 14 amino acids. In DNA, the CDR3 is TGCAGTGCTCTTTCAATGGTTGCACAAGAGACCCAGTACTTC. This codes for CSALSMVAQETQYF.

This clonotype was observed many times. The rearrangement links TRBV7-6 to TRBJ1-1, with D perhaps matching TRBD1 (6 bases). Trimming cost V 0 bases and J 5 bases, with 10 bases left between them. CDR1 SGHVS and CDR2 FNYEAQ come from the germline V gene. The CDR3 covers 14 residues. The CDR3 DNA reads TGTGCCAGCAGCTTAGCGGGGGCGGTTACTGAAGCTTTCTTT. This translates into CASSLAGAVTEAFF.

Concerning this clonotype: The germline gene is not matched at one end of the junction; a read error may be the cause. CDR3 sequence: CASSPGQQDTQYF. CDR3 coding DNA: TGTGCCAGCAGCCCCGGACAGCAAGATACCCAGTACTTC. The chain couples TRBV7-9 to TRBJ2-5; tentatively, D is TRBD1 (6 bases). There are 13 residues in the CDR3. Germline lookup yields CDR1 SEHNR and CDR2 FQNEAQ (reference sequence).

This clonotype was detected many times. The gene calls are TRBV7-2 and TRBJ2-7; a weak D match, TRBD2 (6 bases). CDR1 and CDR2 from the germline V gene are SGHTA and FQGNSA. Trimming shortened V by 3 bases and J by 11 bases, and 20 bases separated the two germline ends. The CDR3 loop spans 14 amino acids. Here the CDR3 reads CASSFEGTGRREYF. DNA for the CDR3: TGTGCCAGCAGCTTCGAAGGGACTGGGCGTCGGGAGTACTTC.

Ten or more counts support this clonotype. The V and J genes are TRBV27 and TRBJ2-7; a possible D gene is TRBD1 (5 bases). This CDR3 contains 15 residues. From germline, CDR1 is MNHEY and CDR2 SMNVEV (reference sequence). V gave up 4 bases and J gave up 6 bases, with 19 bases separating them. The CDR3 here is CASSSQGGERSEQYF. CDR3 nucleotide sequence: TGTGCCAGCAGTTCCCAGGGTGGGGAAAGGAGCGAGCAGTACTTC.

With regard to this clonotype: Germline and junction disagree at one end, which may indicate a read error. The chain joins TRBV7-2 to TRBJ1-2, with 7 bases aligning to TRBD1. The CDR3 runs 16 residues. In germline, CDR1 is SGHTA, CDR2 FQGNSA. The CDR3 region has the DNA TGTGCCAGAAGCTCTATGACAGGGAACCAGAACTCTGGCTACACCTTC. It specifies CARSSMTGNQNSGYTF.

Worth noting for this clonotype: An end of the junction differs from the germline gene, which may be a read error. The chain recombines TRBV24-1 with TRBJ1-1; maybe TRBD1 (6 bases). This CDR3 has 14 amino acids. Germline CDR1 reads KGHDR; CDR2 reads SFDVKD. The CDR3 sequence: CATRGGHLNTEALF. For the CDR3, the DNA is TGTGCCACACGCGGGGGACATCTGAACACTGAAGCTCTCTTT.

The sample holds a few counts of this clonotype. J is TRBJ2-1 and V is TRBV4-2; no clear D gene. V shed 0 bases and J shed 8 bases, with 11 bases lying between them. The V gene's germline CDR1 is LGHNA and CDR2 YNFKEQ. The CDR3 has 14 residues. For the CDR3, the DNA is TGTGCCAGCAGCCAAGATATCACCCAACATGAGCAGTTCTTC. Translated: CASSQDITQHEQFF.